Listed below are T cell receptor beta chains from one sample, sequenced in a study of T cell repertoires in cytomegalovirus infection. TCRdb re-analysed the reads in MiXCR, keeping a single row per CDR3 protein. The sample lists some 230,000 distinct CDR3 sequences, roughly 22% occurring once. Sequenced material: CD8+ T cells from PBMCs. Receptors originate from a human donor in good health (CMV status not recorded). Some clones in this sample may be carry-over from other donors' samples. Each CDR3 is given with its conserved first and last residue. A D gene is named only where the DNA matches it firmly. The size field is filled for only some rows; it gives once, few, many or a size class.

d_gene: NA
abundance: few
v_gene: TRBV2
j_gene: TRBJ1-1
CDR3nt: TGTGCCAGCAGAGATGGACCGGAAGCTTTCTTT
CDR3aa: CASRDGPEAFF

d_gene: NA
abundance: NA
v_gene: TRBV9
j_gene: TRBJ1-2
CDR3nt: TGTGCCAGCAGCGTAGAAGGGGACGCTAACTATGGCTACACCTTC
CDR3aa: CASSVEGDANYGYTF

d_gene: NA
abundance: few
v_gene: TRBV6-5
j_gene: TRBJ1-1
CDR3nt: TGTGCCAGCAGTTACGAAAAGACAGGCGGGAACACTGAAGCTTTCTTT
CDR3aa: CASSYEKTGGNTEAFF

d_gene: NA
abundance: few
v_gene: TRBV20-1
j_gene: TRBJ1-2
CDR3nt: TGCAGTGCTAGAGATGGGCCATCCTATGGCTACACCTTC
CDR3aa: CSARDGPSYGYTF

d_gene: TRBD2
abundance: NA
v_gene: TRBV29-1
j_gene: TRBJ2-7
CDR3nt: TGCAGCGTTGTATGGTCGGCGGGGGGATCCTACGAGCAGTACTTC
CDR3aa: CSVVWSAGGSYEQYF

d_gene: NA
abundance: many
v_gene: TRBV7-6
j_gene: TRBJ2-3
CDR3nt: TGTGCCAGCAGCCGAGACTACCTCACAGATACGCAGTATTTT
CDR3aa: CASSRDYLTDTQYF

d_gene: NA
abundance: NA
v_gene: TRBV19
j_gene: TRBJ2-2
CDR3nt: TGTGCCAGTAGTATCTCGGGGGCCACCGGGGAGCTGTTTTTT
CDR3aa: CASSISGATGELFF

d_gene: TRBD2
abundance: many
v_gene: TRBV7-6
j_gene: TRBJ2-7
CDR3nt: TGTGCCAGCAGCTTAGGGGAGGGCCTTCCTGCCGAGCAGTACTTC
CDR3aa: CASSLGEGLPAEQYF

d_gene: NA
abundance: once
v_gene: TRBV7-2
j_gene: TRBJ2-5
CDR3nt: TGTGCCAGCATATTGGGGGGGGGCTTGAGAGAGGAGACCCAGTACTTC
CDR3aa: CASILGGGLREETQYF

d_gene: NA
abundance: NA
v_gene: TRBV15
j_gene: TRBJ2-7
CDR3nt: TGTGCCACCAGCAGGTCCCTGGATGGCGTTTGGGAGCAGTACTTC
CDR3aa: CATSRSLDGVWEQYF

d_gene: TRBD1
abundance: NA
v_gene: TRBV28
j_gene: TRBJ2-3
CDR3nt: TGTGCCAGCAGGGGGACAGGCGGACCTACAGATACGCAGTATTTT
CDR3aa: CASRGTGGPTDTQYF

d_gene: NA
abundance: few
v_gene: TRBV29-1
j_gene: TRBJ2-4
CDR3nt: TGCAGCTACCTCCCACTTGGAGGAGGGGACATTCAGTACTTC
CDR3aa: CSYLPLGGGDIQYF

d_gene: NA
abundance: NA
v_gene: TRBV11-2
j_gene: TRBJ2-5
CDR3nt: TGTGCCAGCAGCTTAGATTTGTACAGGGAGGGACAAGAGACCCAGTACTTC
CDR3aa: CASSLDLYREGQETQYF

d_gene: NA
abundance: few
v_gene: TRBV6-5
j_gene: TRBJ2-3
CDR3nt: TGTGCCAGCAGTTACTCGGGGAAAGAGCCCTACTCAGATACGCAGTATTTT
CDR3aa: CASSYSGKEPYSDTQYF

d_gene: NA
abundance: NA
v_gene: TRBV6-5
j_gene: TRBJ2-5
CDR3nt: TGTGCCAGCAGGGAGTTCCAAGAGACCCAGTACTTC
CDR3aa: CASREFQETQYF

d_gene: TRBD1
abundance: many
v_gene: TRBV19
j_gene: TRBJ2-1
CDR3nt: TGTGCCAGTAGTATCCCCACGGGACAGCTTTACAATGAGCAGTTCTTC
CDR3aa: CASSIPTGQLYNEQFF

d_gene: NA
abundance: few
v_gene: TRBV29-1
j_gene: TRBJ1-3
CDR3nt: TGCAGCGTCGACAGGGGAAACACCATATATTTT
CDR3aa: CSVDRGNTIYF

d_gene: NA
abundance: NA
v_gene: TRBV15
j_gene: TRBJ2-7
CDR3nt: TGTGCCACCAGCAGAGATCATGGAGCGTACTACGAGCAGTACTTC
CDR3aa: CATSRDHGAYYEQYF

d_gene: NA
abundance: few
v_gene: TRBV11-2
j_gene: TRBJ2-7
CDR3nt: TGTGCCAGCAGCCCAGCGGGTTCTTCCGAGCAGTACTTC
CDR3aa: CASSPAGSSEQYF

d_gene: NA
abundance: NA
v_gene: TRBV7-9
j_gene: TRBJ1-1
CDR3nt: TGTGCCAGCAGCCCCCCTTACTCTGAAGCTTTCTTT
CDR3aa: CASSPPYSEAFF

d_gene: NA
abundance: NA
v_gene: TRBV7-9
j_gene: TRBJ2-7
CDR3nt: TGTGCCAGCAGTTTGACAGGCCAGTTCGAGCAGTACTTC
CDR3aa: CASSLTGQFEQYF

d_gene: TRBD1
abundance: NA
v_gene: TRBV7-9
j_gene: TRBJ2-7
CDR3nt: TGTGCCAGCAGCTCACAGGGGACCTACTACGAGCAGTACTTC
CDR3aa: CASSSQGTYYEQYF

d_gene: TRBD1
abundance: many
v_gene: TRBV9
j_gene: TRBJ1-3
CDR3nt: TGTGCCAGCAGCGTAGAGGACAGGGGCTCTGGAAACACCATATATTTT
CDR3aa: CASSVEDRGSGNTIYF

d_gene: NA
abundance: NA
v_gene: TRBV2
j_gene: TRBJ1-1
CDR3nt: TGTGCCAGCAGTGAGACCGGCAGGGGGAACACTGAAGCTTTCTTT
CDR3aa: CASSETGRGNTEAFF

d_gene: NA
abundance: NA
v_gene: TRBV19
j_gene: TRBJ1-1
CDR3nt: TGTGCCAGTAGTATCGGTATGGGAGGGGGCACTGAAGCTTTCTTT
CDR3aa: CASSIGMGGGTEAFF

d_gene: TRBD1
abundance: many
v_gene: TRBV12-3/TRBV12-4
j_gene: TRBJ2-2
CDR3nt: TGTGCCAGCAGTGGAACAGGGGGAATAGGCGGCACCGGGGAGCTGTTTTTT
CDR3aa: CASSGTGGIGGTGELFF

d_gene: NA
abundance: NA
v_gene: TRBV6-6
j_gene: TRBJ2-2
CDR3nt: TGTGCCAGCAATGAGGCAGGGCGAAAGACCGGGGAGCTGTTTTTT
CDR3aa: CASNEAGRKTGELFF

d_gene: NA
abundance: once
v_gene: TRBV14
j_gene: TRBJ1-1
CDR3nt: TGTGCCAGCAGTCATTCCCTGGGACCCCACACTGAAGCTTTCTTT
CDR3aa: CASSHSLGPHTEAFF

d_gene: NA
abundance: many
v_gene: TRBV2
j_gene: TRBJ1-4
CDR3nt: TGTGCCAGCAGTGAAGTTTATGAAAAACTGTTTTTT
CDR3aa: CASSEVYEKLFF